The 3 T cell receptor beta chains listed next were all sequenced from one sample in a study of long-term antiretroviral therapy in people with HIV. Survey level was the resolution at which the v3.0 immunoSEQ assay ran. Clones were read by immunoSEQ multiplex PCR, and TCRdb kept only the in-frame ones, dropping some. The sample consists of tens of thousands of clones, more than 80% of them appearing once. This material consisted of unsorted PBMCs, taken just over 5 years after starting antiretroviral therapy. These receptors all stem from a woman between 40 and 55 years old with HIV.

The chain couples TRBV5-1 to TRBJ1-1; D unclear. Germline loops: CDR1 SGHRS, CDR2 YFSETQ. Trimming removed 6 bases from V and 4 bases from J, with 7 bases in between. The CDR3 contains 11 residues. This chain's CDR3 is CASILGTEAFF. The CDR3 DNA reads TGCGCCAGCATATTGGGCACTGAAGCTTTCTTT. Variable domain in full (rest from reference TRBV5-1 and TRBJ1-1): KAGVTQTPRYLIKTRGQQVTLSCSPISGHRSVSWYQQTPGQGLQFLFEYFSETQRNKGNFPGRFSGRQFSNSRSEMNVSTLELGDSALYLCASILGTEAFFGQGTRLTVV.

The rearrangement joins TRBV5-6 to TRBJ1-5, with D uncertain. V was shortened by 0 bases and J by 4 bases, with 11 bases between the two germline ends. Germline CDR1 SGHDT, CDR2 YYEEEE. The CDR3 runs to 15 residues. Written as DNA, the CDR3 is TGTGCCAGCAGCTTGGCCATTAGGGAGAATCAGCCCCAGCATTTT. It specifies CASSLAIRENQPQHF.

This clone was counted a few times. The same CDR3 can be traced to other DNA sequences in this sample. The chain is built from TRBV19 and TRBJ1-1; no clear D. Between the trimmed V and J ends, which lost 1 base and 2 bases, there was a span of 5 bases. This CDR3 has 13 amino acids. Germline V gene lookup returns CDR1 LNHDA and CDR2 SQIVND (reference sequence). The CDR3 DNA follows: TGTGCCAGTAGTATAGGGCACAACACTGAAGCTTTCTTT. It yields the protein CASSIGHNTEAFF.